This is a list of T cell receptor beta chains from one sample in a study of Ad26.COV2.S vaccination and SARS-CoV-2 variants. The repertoire was sequenced with immunoSEQ multiplex PCR; TCRdb's copy has only in-frame clones and lacks some. The sample records 350,000 to 450,000 clones, roughly 85% being singletons. This sample comprised peripheral blood, obtained in a trial of Ad26.COV2.S vaccine versus placebo. Source of these receptors: a person aged 18-65 years who received the Ad26.COV2.S COVID-19 vaccine or a placebo. Each CDR3 is given with its conserved first and last residue. Each record gives: J gene, D gene, V gene, clone size, CDR3 DNA, CDR3 protein. A D gene is named only where the DNA matches it firmly. Some rows have no size entry. The others give once, few or many, or a class for an expanded clone.

J: TRBJ1-2; D: TRBD1; V: TRBV28; size: -; DNA: TGTGCCAGCATCTCAACCAGGGGGCAGGGTGGCTACACCTTC; CDR3: CASISTRGQGGYTF
J: TRBJ2-5; D: -; V: TRBV29-1; size: -; DNA: TGCAGCGGGAGGGACAGCTCCCGGACCCAGTACTTC; CDR3: CSGRDSSRTQYF
J: TRBJ1-1; D: -; V: TRBV5-1; size: -; DNA: TGCGCCAGCAGCTCCACCATGGTGGGGAACACTGAAGCTTTCTTT; CDR3: CASSSTMVGNTEAFF
J: TRBJ1-6; D: -; V: TRBV11-3; size: -; DNA: TGTGCCAGCAGCTCCCCCGAGACTCCTACCCACTCCTATAATTCACCCCTCCACTTT; CDR3: CASSSPETPTHSYNSPLHF
J: TRBJ1-1; D: TRBD1; V: TRBV5-1; size: -; DNA: TGCGCCAGCAGCTGGACAGGGGGGTCCGAGAACACTGAAGCTTTCTTT; CDR3: CASSWTGGSENTEAFF
J: TRBJ1-1; D: TRBD1; V: TRBV7-9; size: -; DNA: TGTGCCAGCAGTTCGCGACAGGGGATCTTAGTCTCTGAAGCTTTCTTT; CDR3: CASSSRQGILVSEAFF
J: TRBJ2-5; D: TRBD1; V: TRBV3-1/TRBV3-2; size: -; DNA: TGTGCCAGCAGCCCCCGACAGGGTTGGGAGACCCAGTACTTC; CDR3: CASSPRQGWETQYF
J: TRBJ2-6; D: -; V: TRBV7-9; size: -; DNA: TGTGCCAGCTTGAAACAGGGAAACTCTGGGGCCAACGTCCTGACTTTC; CDR3: CASLKQGNSGANVLTF
J: TRBJ2-7; D: -; V: TRBV12-3/TRBV12-4; size: -; DNA: TGTGCCAGCAGTCAGAGGGGGGAGCAGTACTTC; CDR3: CASSQRGEQYF
J: TRBJ2-1; D: -; V: TRBV5-1; size: once; DNA: TGCGCCAGCAGCCACGCCGGGACTGACTACAATGAGCAGTTCTTC; CDR3: CASSHAGTDYNEQFF
J: TRBJ1-4; D: -; V: TRBV15; size: -; DNA: TGTGCCACCAGCAGAGGCGAAAGTGGCGAAAAACTGTTTTTT; CDR3: CATSRGESGEKLFF
J: TRBJ1-5; D: TRBD1; V: TRBV19; size: -; DNA: TGTGCCAGTAGTATAGGACAGGGAAATCAGCCCCAGCATTTT; CDR3: CASSIGQGNQPQHF
J: TRBJ1-3; D: -; V: TRBV10-3; size: few; DNA: TGTGCCATCAGTGAGAAAGAGGCAGCTGGAAACACCATATATTTT; CDR3: CAISEKEAAGNTIYF
J: TRBJ1-3; D: -; V: TRBV11-1; size: -; DNA: TGTGCCAGCAGCCGTCAGTGGGCAAGAAACACCATATATTTT; CDR3: CASSRQWARNTIYF
J: TRBJ2-7; D: TRBD1; V: TRBV4-1; size: -; DNA: TGCGCCAGCGGGACAGGGTTCTACGAGCAGTACTTC; CDR3: CASGTGFYEQYF
J: TRBJ1-1; D: -; V: TRBV5-1; size: -; DNA: TGCGCCAGCAGCTTAGGACAGATGAACACTGAAGCTTTCTTT; CDR3: CASSLGQMNTEAFF
J: TRBJ1-5; D: -; V: TRBV7-9; size: -; DNA: TGTGCCAGCAGCTTCGGAGGAGAGCAGCCCCAGCATTTT; CDR3: CASSFGGEQPQHF
J: TRBJ1-2; D: -; V: TRBV6-5; size: -; DNA: TGTGCCAGCAGCACGGAGGGCGGTAGTGGCTACACCTTC; CDR3: CASSTEGGSGYTF
J: TRBJ1-2; D: TRBD1; V: TRBV25-1; size: -; DNA: TGTGCCAACCCCCGGGACAGGGTTCCCTATGGCTACACCTTC; CDR3: CANPRDRVPYGYTF
J: TRBJ1-5; D: -; V: TRBV6-1; size: -; DNA: TGTGCCAGCAGTGAAATGTATGTCAATCAGCCCCAGCATTTT; CDR3: CASSEMYVNQPQHF
J: TRBJ2-1; D: TRBD2; V: TRBV5-1; size: -; DNA: TGCGCCAGCAGCTTGATAGCGGGATCAACCTACAATGAGCAGTTCTTC; CDR3: CASSLIAGSTYNEQFF
J: TRBJ2-7; D: TRBD1; V: TRBV2; size: -; DNA: TGTGCCAGCAGTGAAGGACAGGGGGCATCCTACGAGCAGTACTTC; CDR3: CASSEGQGASYEQYF
J: TRBJ2-3; D: TRBD2; V: TRBV7-2; size: -; DNA: TGTGCCAGCACCGTGGGGGGGACAGATACGCAGTATTTT; CDR3: CASTVGGTDTQYF
J: TRBJ1-4; D: -; V: TRBV5-6; size: -; DNA: TGTGCCAGCAGCTTGGGAAGTTTCGTTTACGTGGGTCCTAATGAAAAACTGTTTTTT; CDR3: CASSLGSFVYVGPNEKLFF
J: TRBJ1-5; D: -; V: TRBV7-9; size: -; DNA: TGTGCCAGCAGCAATGCTCGCGTTCAGCCCCAGCATTTT; CDR3: CASSNARVQPQHF
J: TRBJ2-7; D: -; V: TRBV5-1; size: -; DNA: TGCGCCAGCAGCCTGGGGCTTATGACCTACGAGCAGTACTTC; CDR3: CASSLGLMTYEQYF
J: TRBJ1-5; D: TRBD1; V: TRBV6-2/TRBV6-3; size: -; DNA: TGTGCCAGCAGTTACTCGGACAGGCAGCCCCAGCATTTT; CDR3: CASSYSDRQPQHF
J: TRBJ1-3; D: -; V: TRBV5-1; size: -; DNA: TGCGCCAGCAGCCTAGGAAGCGCGGGAAACACCATATATTTT; CDR3: CASSLGSAGNTIYF
J: TRBJ2-7; D: -; V: TRBV4-2; size: -; DNA: TGTGCCAGCAGCCAAGATCGAATGAGGGGGTTTCTCTACGAGCAGTACTTC; CDR3: CASSQDRMRGFLYEQYF
J: TRBJ2-7; D: TRBD2; V: TRBV11-2; size: few; DNA: TGTGCCAGCAGCTCCGCTCGGACTAGCGGGAAAGACGAGCAGTACTTC; CDR3: CASSSARTSGKDEQYF
J: TRBJ1-5; D: -; V: TRBV19; size: -; DNA: TGTGCCAGTAGTATATTCCCCAATCAGCCCCAGCATTTT; CDR3: CASSIFPNQPQHF
J: TRBJ1-1; D: -; V: TRBV7-9; size: -; DNA: TGTGCCAGCAGCTTGGATGGCGGGGCTTTCTTT; CDR3: CASSLDGGAFF
J: TRBJ2-5; D: -; V: TRBV7-2; size: once; DNA: TGTGCCAGCAGCTTGGGACTTAAGAAAGAGACCCAGTACTTC; CDR3: CASSLGLKKETQYF
J: TRBJ1-5; D: -; V: TRBV12-3/TRBV12-4; size: -; DNA: TGTGCCAGCAGTTGGAGCAATCAGCCCCAGCATTTT; CDR3: CASSWSNQPQHF
J: TRBJ1-1; D: -; V: TRBV11-2; size: -; DNA: TGTGCCAGCAGCTTAGTACGGATGAACACTGAAGCTTTCTTT; CDR3: CASSLVRMNTEAFF
J: TRBJ2-3; D: -; V: TRBV7-2; size: -; DNA: TGTGCCAGCGGACTTATCACAGATACGCAGTATTTT; CDR3: CASGLITDTQYF
J: TRBJ1-3; D: -; V: TRBV4-1; size: once; DNA: TGCGCCAGCAGCTACTTGGGGAGACTCAAAAACACCATATATTTT; CDR3: CASSYLGRLKNTIYF